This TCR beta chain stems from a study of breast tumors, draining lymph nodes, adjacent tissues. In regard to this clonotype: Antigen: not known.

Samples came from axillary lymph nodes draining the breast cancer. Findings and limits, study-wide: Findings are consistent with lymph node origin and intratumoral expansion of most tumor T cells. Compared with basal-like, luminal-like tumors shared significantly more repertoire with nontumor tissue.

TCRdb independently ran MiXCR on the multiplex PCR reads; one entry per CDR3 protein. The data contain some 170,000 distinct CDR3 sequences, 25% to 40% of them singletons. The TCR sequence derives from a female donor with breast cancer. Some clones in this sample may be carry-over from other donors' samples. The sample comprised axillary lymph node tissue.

This CDR3 reads CASSVTGRLDYTQYF. The CDR3 nucleotides are TGTGCCAGCAGCGTCACCGGGAGGTTGGATTATACGCAGTATTTT. V usage is TRBV9 and J usage is TRBJ2-3; the match to TRBD2 covers 7 bases. Looked up from germline, CDR1 is SGDLS and CDR2 is YYNGEE. Trimming cost V 2 bases and J 7 bases; bases outside gene matches: 10. The CDR3 runs to 15 residues.